The next 6 T cell receptor beta chains were all read from a single sample in a study of cytomegalovirus exposure and HLA in healthy donors. Vbeta (60) and Jbeta (13) primers were used in the PCR. Clones were read by immunoSEQ multiplex PCR, and TCRdb kept only the in-frame ones, dropping some. The sample contains about 170,000 clones, 85% of which appear only once. Sample: PBMCs. The source is a boy aged 2 to 10 in good health and CMV-seronegative.

The rearrangement joins TRBV11-3 to TRBJ2-3, with 9 bases that match TRBD2. The CDR3 sequence is 15 residues long. V trimming: 1 base; J trimming: 6 bases; junction bases outside the gene matches: 5. Per germline, CDR1 SGHNT and CDR2 YENEEA. CDR3 in amino acids: CASSLGRGGLDTQYF. CDR3 nucleotide sequence: TGTGCCAGCAGCTTAGGGCGGGGGGGCCTCGATACGCAGTATTTT.

The chain joins TRBV10-1 to TRBJ2-3; 8 nucleotides agree with TRBD1. CDR1 and CDR2 (germline): WNHNN, SYGVQD (reference sequence). V gave up 6 bases and J gave up 3 bases; unmatched junction bases: 2. The CDR3 consists of 13 residues. The CDR3 bases are TGCGCCAGCAGACGGACAGGGACAGATACGCAGTATTTT. Translated: CASRRTGTDTQYF.

The chain uses TRBV11-1 and TRBJ1-1; D uncertain. The CDR3 covers 12 residues. V was shortened by 6 bases and J by 5 bases, with 10 bases between the two germline ends. Germline CDR1 reads SGHAT; CDR2 reads FQDESV (reference sequence). CDR3 in amino acids: CASSLSGTEAFF. Here the CDR3 DNA reads TGTGCCAGCAGTCTCAGCGGGACTGAAGCTTTCTTT.

The genes are TRBV6-5 and TRBJ2-3; no reliable D call. CDR1 and CDR2 (germline): MNHEY, SVGAGI. The V end was cut by 4 bases, the J end by 7 bases, with 12 bases between. This CDR3 has 13 amino acids. The DNA of the CDR3 is TGTGCCAGCAGTTCGCCCCAGACATATACGCAGTATTTT. The encoded protein is CASSSPQTYTQYF.

This clone was picked up a small number of times. The rearrangement joins TRBV6-1 to TRBJ1-6; weak D call: TRBD1 (6 bases). The CDR3 contains 14 residues. Trimming took off 7 bases at V and 7 bases at J, with 14 bases between the two ends. Per germline, CDR1 MNHNS and CDR2 SASEGT. CDR3 sequence (DNA): TGTGCCAGCACCGGCTGGGGGCGGAATTCACCCCTCCACTTT. As protein: CASTGWGRNSPLHF.

This chain joins TRBV6-4 and TRBJ2-1; D is possibly TRBD2 (5 bases). The CDR3 is 15 residues long. Germline CDR1 is MRHNA and CDR2 is SNTAGT. Trimming removed 0 bases at V and 6 bases at J, with 12 bases between. DNA of the CDR3: TGTGCCAGCAGTGACTCGATGGGAGAGGGCAATGAGCAGTTCTTC. As protein: CASSDSMGEGNEQFF.